The 25 T cell receptor beta chains below come from one sample, sequenced in a study of blood T cell repertoires in COVID-19. Method: immunoSEQ multiplex PCR; TCRdb's copy keeps in-frame clones and lacks some. The repertoire includes roughly 120,000 clones, around 90% of them detected once, and around 2.1% sits in the top ten. Sequences were obtained from peripheral blood. The source is a man aged 50-59 years with COVID-19, enrolled during active disease.

The V gene is TRBV7-9, the J gene TRBJ2-1; 11 bases fit TRBD2. The CDR3 has 19 amino acids. Germline CDR1 reads SEHNR; CDR2 reads FQNEAQ (reference sequence). V was pared by 5 bases and J by 0 bases, with 12 bases of the junction left unmatched. The CDR3 region is CASSGLGLADSSSYNEQFF. DNA for the CDR3: TGTGCCAGCAGCGGCCTGGGACTAGCGGATAGTAGCTCCTACAATGAGCAGTTCTTC.

The chain uses TRBV25-1 and TRBJ2-2; TRBD1 is a possible D gene (5 bases). The germline gives CDR1 MGHDK, CDR2 SYGVNS. Trimming cost V 3 bases and J 6 bases, with 14 bases left between them. The CDR3 runs to 15 residues. The CDR3, as DNA: TGTGCCAGCAGTGACGGCGGCAGGGAATCCGGGGAGCTGTTTTTT. Its protein product is CASSDGGRESGELFF.

This chain links TRBV7-8 with TRBJ2-7; 7 bases are shared with TRBD1. Germline assignment: CDR1 SGHVS and CDR2 FQNEAQ. The CDR3 is 15 residues long. J was trimmed by 4 bases and V by 5 bases; bases with no gene match: 11. CDR3 in DNA: TGTGCCAGCAGCCAAGGGACAGCCAACCGTTACGAGCAGTACGTC. This encodes CASSQGTANRYEQYV.

This clone has only a few counts. The rearrangement joins TRBV11-2 to TRBJ2-1; D unresolved. The CDR3 runs 15 residues. Trimming shortened V by 1 base and J by 0 bases, and 7 bases separated the two germline ends. The germline V gene has CDR1 SGHAT and CDR2 FQNNGV. The CDR3 nucleotides read TGTGCCAGCAGCTTAGCTCCCGGCTCCTACAATGAGCAGTTCTTC. Translated: CASSLAPGSYNEQFF.

This rearrangement joins TRBV7-3 to TRBJ2-1; 8 nucleotides line up with TRBD2. Losses at the gene ends were 9 bases for V and 7 bases for J; bases not matched to a gene: 14. The germline V gene encodes CDR1 SGHTA and CDR2 FQGTGA. The CDR3 runs 15 residues. CDR3 sequence (DNA): TGTGCCAGTTCGGGGGGACTAGGAGGTGGTAATGAGCAGTTCTTC. It codes for CASSGGLGGGNEQFF.

This chain uses TRBV9 with TRBJ1-4; 7 bases match TRBD1. The CDR3 loop spans 15 amino acids. Germline trimming cut 4 bases from V and 0 bases from J; bases unmatched to any gene: 3. Per germline, CDR1 SGDLS and CDR2 YYNGEE. CDR3 residues: CASSYQGATNEKLFF. CDR3 DNA sequence: TGTGCCAGCAGCTATCAGGGGGCAACTAATGAAAAACTGTTTTTT.

This chain connects TRBV4-1 to TRBJ1-2; 7 bases match TRBD1. Trimming took 4 bases from V and 1 from J; bases not matched to a gene: 9. CDR1 and CDR2 (germline): MGHRA, YSYEKL. CDR3 length: 16 amino acids. CDR3 protein: CASSPHRDRVNYGYTF. CDR3 DNA sequence: TGCGCCAGCAGCCCCCACCGGGACAGAGTTAACTATGGCTACACCTTC.

The V call is TRBV6-2 or TRBV6-3, the J call TRBJ2-1, with 11 bases that match TRBD2. The germline CDR1 and CDR2 sequences are MNHEY and SVGEGT. This CDR3 spans 18 amino acids. Trimming removed 5 bases from V and 6 bases from J; junction bases left unmatched: 15. CDR3 in amino acids: CASSGPRLAGRLGNEQFF. For the CDR3, the DNA is TGTGCCAGCAGTGGCCCACGACTAGCGGGGCGACTGGGCAATGAGCAGTTCTTC.

This chain uses TRBV27 with TRBJ1-3; a weak D match, TRBD1 (5 bases). Trimming stripped 3 bases from V and 2 bases from J, with 11 bases between. CDR3 length: 15 residues. CDR1 is MNHEY, CDR2 SMNVEV, per germline (reference sequence). The CDR3 sequence: CASSLAGGTGNTIYF. CDR3 bases: TGTGCCAGCAGTTTGGCGGGGGGAACTGGAAACACCATATATTTT.

This clone has just one count. The rearrangement joins TRBV3-1 (or the pseudogene TRBV3-2) to TRBJ2-1; no clear D gene. Trimming took off 0 bases at V and 6 bases at J, with 9 bases between the two ends. Per the germline V gene, CDR1 is LGHDT and CDR2 is YNNKEL (reference sequence). The CDR3 totals 14 residues. CDR3 residues: CASSQDPGSNEQFF. DNA for the CDR3: TGTGCCAGCAGCCAAGATCCAGGATCCAATGAGCAGTTCTTC.

V is TRBV19 and J is TRBJ2-5; D may be TRBD1 (6 bases). The CDR3 is 13 residues long. Per germline, CDR1 LNHDA and CDR2 SQIVND (reference sequence). The V and J ends lost 6 bases and 4 bases respectively, with 12 bases between them. The CDR3 reads CASRAQGAETQYF. Written as DNA, the CDR3 is TGTGCCAGTAGAGCACAGGGTGCAGAGACCCAGTACTTC.

In this sample, this clone turned up once. V usage is TRBV7-2 and J usage is TRBJ2-1; TRBD1 agrees at 8 bases. Germline V gives CDR1 SGHTA, CDR2 FQGNSA. There are 15 residues in the CDR3. Trimming cost V 6 bases and J 0 bases; bases outside gene matches: 4. CDR3 sequence (DNA): TGTGCCAGCAGACCCGGGACAGGCTCCTACAATGAGCAGTTCTTC. This encodes CASRPGTGSYNEQFF.

The chain carries TRBV10-3 and TRBJ2-7; D is undetermined. The germline V gene has CDR1 ENHRY and CDR2 SYGVKD. CDR3 length: 11 residues. Trimming took off 8 bases at V and 2 bases at J, with 7 bases between the two ends. CDR3 loop: CAILFPYEQYV. The DNA of the CDR3 is TGTGCCATCCTTTTTCCCTACGAGCAGTACGTC.

V usage is TRBV19 and J usage is TRBJ1-5; 7 bases are a match to TRBD1. With V trimmed by 4 bases and J by 5 bases, 8 bases remained unmatched. This CDR3 is built from 15 residues. Germline CDR1 and CDR2: LNHDA and SQIVND (reference sequence). The chain's CDR3 is CASSKTGDSYQPQHF. CDR3 in DNA: TGTGCCAGTAGTAAAACAGGGGACTCGTATCAGCCCCAGCATTTT.

The rearrangement uses TRBV27 and TRBJ2-5; 10 positions match TRBD1. The CDR3 extends over 16 amino acids. V lost 4 bases, J lost 9 bases, and 14 bases stayed unmatched. Germline assignment: CDR1 MNHEY and CDR2 SMNVEV (reference sequence). For the CDR3, the DNA is TGTGCCAGCAGTTCGGGACAGGGGACCGGTGGTGGGCCCCAGTACTTC. This gives the protein CASSSGQGTGGGPQYF.

The chain uses TRBV12-3 or TRBV12-4 and TRBJ2-7, with D possibly TRBD1 on 5 matching bases. Trimming removed 6 bases from V and 6 bases from J, with 12 bases in between. This CDR3 is built from 12 residues. CDR3 DNA sequence: TGTGCCAGCAGCCCCTATGGGGCCGAGCAGTACGTC. Encoded protein: CASSPYGAEQYV.

The chain recombines TRBV5-4 with TRBJ2-7, with 8 bases aligning to TRBD1. Germline CDR1 is SGHNT and CDR2 is YYREEE (reference sequence). The CDR3 is made up of 12 amino acids. V shed 4 bases and J 7 bases; nucleotides not matched to a gene: 4. The CDR3 sequence: CASSPRGREQYF. The CDR3 nucleotides are TGTGCCAGCAGCCCCAGGGGGCGTGAGCAGTACTTC. Looking up the rest from reference TRBV5-4 and TRBJ2-7 gives the full variable domain: ETGVTQSPTHLIKTRGQQVTLRCSSQSGHNTVSWYQQALGQGPQFIFQYYREEENGRGNFPPRFSGLQFPNYSSELNVNALELDDSALYLCASSPRGREQYFGPGTRLTVT.

J is TRBJ2-1 and V is TRBV28, with 15 bases that match TRBD2. This CDR3 has 19 amino acids. The junction had 15 bases not matched to a gene; V was cut back by 4 bases and J by 8 bases. Germline V CDR1 and CDR2: MDHEN, SYDVKM. The CDR3 spells CASSWTHGTSGGRGHEQFF. CDR3 nucleotide sequence: TGTGCCAGCAGTTGGACCCATGGGACTAGCGGGGGGAGGGGCCATGAGCAGTTCTTC.

The chain recombines TRBV5-4 with TRBJ2-7; TRBD2 matches 12 bases. The germline gives CDR1 SGHNT, CDR2 YYREEE (reference sequence). V shed 3 bases, J shed 3 bases, and the junction held 4 bases outside the gene matches. The CDR3 covers 15 residues. The CDR3 DNA reads TGTGCCAGCAGCTCTGGACTAGCGGGACTCTACGAGCAGTACTTC. Encoded protein: CASSSGLAGLYEQYF. The full variable domain, with the rest looked up from reference TRBV5-4 and TRBJ2-7, is ETGVTQSPTHLIKTRGQQVTLRCSSQSGHNTVSWYQQALGQGPQFIFQYYREEENGRGNFPPRFSGLQFPNYSSELNVNALELDDSALYLCASSSGLAGLYEQYFGPGTRLTVT.

This chain links TRBV15 with TRBJ1-3; no clear D gene. This CDR3 comprises 17 residues. Trimming took off 0 bases at V and 0 bases at J, with 12 bases between the two ends. The V gene's germline CDR1 is LNHNV and CDR2 YYDKDF (reference sequence). The chain's CDR3 is CATSRERSADSGNTIYF. The CDR3 DNA sequence: TGTGCCACCAGCAGAGAACGCAGTGCGGACTCTGGAAACACCATATATTTT.

The V gene is TRBV19, the J gene TRBJ1-2; a weak D match, TRBD1 (5 bases). The V gene's germline CDR1 is LNHDA and CDR2 SQIVND (reference sequence). The CDR3 covers 14 residues. The V and J ends lost 8 bases and 2 bases respectively, with 15 bases between them. CDR3 sequence: CASSRGGVNYGYTF. CDR3 in DNA: TGTGCCAGTTCCCGCGGAGGGGTGAACTATGGCTACACCTTC.

The V gene is TRBV9, the J gene TRBJ2-2, with D possibly TRBD1 on 5 matching bases. V lost 0 bases and J lost 10, with 13 bases in between. The CDR3 has 14 amino acids. The germline V gene has CDR1 SGDLS and CDR2 YYNGEE. Here the CDR3 reads CASSVAPGPAELFF. The CDR3 nucleotides are TGTGCCAGCAGCGTAGCTCCAGGGCCCGCGGAGCTGTTTTTT.

Remarks on this clone: The identical CDR3 is also encoded by other nucleotide sequences in the sample. The rearrangement uses TRBV7-2 and TRBJ1-4; D is ambiguous. Germline-derived CDR1 and CDR2 are SGHTA and FQGNSA. This CDR3 spans 12 amino acids. Trimming left V 4 bases short and J 7 bases short, with 7 bases between. The CDR3 bases are TGTGCCAGCAGCTATCCAGGTGAAAAACTGTTTTTT. Translated: CASSYPGEKLFF.

This chain links TRBV6-2 or TRBV6-3 with TRBJ2-3; 13 bases align to TRBD2. Germline loops: CDR1 MNHEY, CDR2 SVGEGT. The CDR3 runs 16 residues. The V segment lost 5 bases and the J segment 5 bases; nucleotides outside the gene matches: 7. The CDR3 DNA reads TGTGCCAGCAGTCACACTAGCGGGAGGGCCGTAGATACGCAGTATTTT. This gives the protein CASSHTSGRAVDTQYF.

The chain couples TRBV30 to TRBJ1-3; TRBD1 aligns across 8 bases. Unmatched junction bases numbered 3, after V lost 5 bases and J lost 3 bases. This CDR3 contains 13 residues. Germline V gene lookup returns CDR1 GTSNPN and CDR2 SVGIG (reference sequence). The CDR3 DNA reads as TGTGCCTGGCAGGGGGCTGGTGGAAACACCATATATTTT. Translation gives CAWQGAGGNTIYF. The full variable domain, completed using reference TRBV30 and TRBJ1-3, is SQTIHQWPATLVQPVGSPLSLECTVEGTSNPNLYWYRQAAGRGLQLLFYSVGIGQISSEVPQNLSASRPQDRQFILSSKKLLLSDSGFYLCAWQGAGGNTIYFGEGSWLTVV.